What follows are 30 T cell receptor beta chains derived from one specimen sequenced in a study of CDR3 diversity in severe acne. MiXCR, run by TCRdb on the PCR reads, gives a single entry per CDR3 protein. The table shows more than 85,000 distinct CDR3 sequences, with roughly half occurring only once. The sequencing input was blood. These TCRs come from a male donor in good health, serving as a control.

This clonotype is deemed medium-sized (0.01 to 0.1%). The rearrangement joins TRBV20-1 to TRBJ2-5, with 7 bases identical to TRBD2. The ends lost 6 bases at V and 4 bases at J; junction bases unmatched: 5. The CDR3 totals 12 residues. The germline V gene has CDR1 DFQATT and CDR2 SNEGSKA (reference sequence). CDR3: CSAAGVLETQYF. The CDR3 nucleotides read TGCAGTGCCGCGGGAGTTTTAGAGACCCAGTACTTC.

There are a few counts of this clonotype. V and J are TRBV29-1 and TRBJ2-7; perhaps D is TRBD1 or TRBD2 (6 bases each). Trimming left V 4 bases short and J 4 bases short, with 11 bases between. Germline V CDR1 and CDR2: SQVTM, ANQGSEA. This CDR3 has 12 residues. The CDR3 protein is CSVVGGRYEQYF. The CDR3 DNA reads TGCAGCGTTGTCGGGGGCCGATACGAGCAGTACTTC.

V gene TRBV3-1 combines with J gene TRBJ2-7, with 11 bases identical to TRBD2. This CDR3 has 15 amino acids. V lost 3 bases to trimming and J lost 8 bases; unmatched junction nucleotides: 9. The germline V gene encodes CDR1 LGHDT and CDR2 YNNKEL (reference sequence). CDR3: CASSHTLRLAGKQYF. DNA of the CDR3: TGTGCCAGCAGCCACACCCTTCGACTAGCGGGAAAGCAGTACTTC.

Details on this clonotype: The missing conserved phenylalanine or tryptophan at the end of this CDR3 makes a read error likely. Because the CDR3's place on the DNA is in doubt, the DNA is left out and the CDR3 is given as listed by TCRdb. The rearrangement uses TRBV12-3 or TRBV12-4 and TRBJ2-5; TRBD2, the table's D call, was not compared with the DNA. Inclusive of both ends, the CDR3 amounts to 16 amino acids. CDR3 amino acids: CASSSPDRSSPLHFGN.

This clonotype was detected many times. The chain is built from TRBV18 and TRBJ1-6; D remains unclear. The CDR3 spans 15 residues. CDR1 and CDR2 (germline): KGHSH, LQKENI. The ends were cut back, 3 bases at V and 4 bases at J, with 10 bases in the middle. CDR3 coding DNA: TGTGCCAGCTCACCGCTTCGGGGTTATAATTCACCCCTCCACTTT. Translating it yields CASSPLRGYNSPLHF.

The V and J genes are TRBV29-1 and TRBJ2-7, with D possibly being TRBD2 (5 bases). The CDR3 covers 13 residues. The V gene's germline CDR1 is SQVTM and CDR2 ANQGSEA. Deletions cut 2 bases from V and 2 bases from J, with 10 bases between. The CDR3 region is CSVELANTYEQYF. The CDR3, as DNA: TGCAGCGTTGAACTAGCCAACACCTACGAGCAGTACTTC.

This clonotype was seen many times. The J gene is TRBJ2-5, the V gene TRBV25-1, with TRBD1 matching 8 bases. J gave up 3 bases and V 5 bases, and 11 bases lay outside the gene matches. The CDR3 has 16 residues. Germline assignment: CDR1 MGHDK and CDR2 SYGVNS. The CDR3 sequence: CASSRRQGLGEETQYF. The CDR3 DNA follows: TGTGCCAGCAGTCGTAGACAGGGGCTCGGGGAAGAGACCCAGTACTTC.

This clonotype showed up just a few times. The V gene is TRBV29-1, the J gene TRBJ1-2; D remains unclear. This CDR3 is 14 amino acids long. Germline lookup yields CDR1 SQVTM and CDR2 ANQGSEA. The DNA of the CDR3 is TGCAGTGGTCAGTATGCAGATTTAGCCTATGGCTACACCTTC. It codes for CSGQYADLAYGYTF.

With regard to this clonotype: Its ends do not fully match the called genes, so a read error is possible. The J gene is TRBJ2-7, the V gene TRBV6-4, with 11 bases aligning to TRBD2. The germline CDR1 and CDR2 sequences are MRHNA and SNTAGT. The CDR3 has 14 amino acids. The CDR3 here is CASSPSGRSYGQYF. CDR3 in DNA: TGTGCCAGCAGCCCTAGCGGGAGGTCCTACGGGCAGTACTTC.

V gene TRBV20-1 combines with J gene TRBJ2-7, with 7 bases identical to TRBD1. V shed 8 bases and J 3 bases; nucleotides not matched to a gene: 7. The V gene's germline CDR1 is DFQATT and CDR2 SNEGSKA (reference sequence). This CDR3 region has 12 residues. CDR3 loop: CSTWDRNYEQYF. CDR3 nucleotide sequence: TGCAGTACCTGGGACAGAAACTACGAGCAGTACTTC.

CDR3 in DNA: TGTGCCAGCAGTTTTGGGCAGGACTATGGCTACACCTTC. Protein product: CASSFGQDYGYTF. This chain connects TRBV7-3 to TRBJ1-2, with unresolved D. Germline V lookup: CDR1 SGHTA, CDR2 FQGTGA. This CDR3 spans 13 amino acids. V shed 6 bases and J shed 3 bases, with 11 bases lying between them.

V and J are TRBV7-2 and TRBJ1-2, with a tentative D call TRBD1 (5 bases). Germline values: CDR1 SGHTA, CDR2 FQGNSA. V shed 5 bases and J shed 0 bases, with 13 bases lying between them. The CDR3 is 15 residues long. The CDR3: CASSPSRVANYGYTF. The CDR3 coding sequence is TGTGCCAGCAGCCCCAGCAGGGTGGCTAACTATGGCTACACCTTC.

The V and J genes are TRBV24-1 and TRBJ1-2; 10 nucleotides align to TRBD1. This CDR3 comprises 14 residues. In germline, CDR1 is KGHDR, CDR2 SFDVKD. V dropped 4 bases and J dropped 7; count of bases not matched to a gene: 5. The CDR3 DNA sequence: TGTGCCACCAGTGACCCCGGACAGGGGGTTGGCTACACCTTC. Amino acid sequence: CATSDPGQGVGYTF.

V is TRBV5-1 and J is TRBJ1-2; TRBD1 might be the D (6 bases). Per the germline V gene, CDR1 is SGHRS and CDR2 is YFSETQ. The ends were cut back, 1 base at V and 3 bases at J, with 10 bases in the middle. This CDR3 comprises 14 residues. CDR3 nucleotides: TGCGCCAGCAGCTTGACACAGGGTGACTATGGCTACACCTTC. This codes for CASSLTQGDYGYTF.

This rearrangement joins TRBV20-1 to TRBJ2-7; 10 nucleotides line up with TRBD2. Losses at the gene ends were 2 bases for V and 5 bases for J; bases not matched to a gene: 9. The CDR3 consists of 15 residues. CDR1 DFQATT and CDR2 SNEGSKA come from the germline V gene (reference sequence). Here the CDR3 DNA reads TGCAGTGCTAGACTAGCGGGAGAAATCGTCCACGAGCAGTACTTC. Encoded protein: CSARLAGEIVHEQYF.

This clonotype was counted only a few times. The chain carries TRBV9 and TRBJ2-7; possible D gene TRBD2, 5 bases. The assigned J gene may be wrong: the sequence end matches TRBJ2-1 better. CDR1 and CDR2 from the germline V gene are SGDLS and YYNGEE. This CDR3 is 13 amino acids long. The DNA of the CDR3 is TGTGCCAGCAGCGTCCGCGGGTACAATGAGCAGTTCTTC. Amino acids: CASSVRGYNEQFF.

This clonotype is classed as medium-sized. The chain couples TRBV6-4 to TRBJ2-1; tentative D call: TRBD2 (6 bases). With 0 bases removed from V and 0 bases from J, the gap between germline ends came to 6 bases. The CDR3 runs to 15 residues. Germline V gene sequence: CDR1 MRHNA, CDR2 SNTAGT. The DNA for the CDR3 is TGTGCCAGCAGTGACTCTAGCGGCTCCTACAATGAGCAGTTCTTC. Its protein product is CASSDSSGSYNEQFF.

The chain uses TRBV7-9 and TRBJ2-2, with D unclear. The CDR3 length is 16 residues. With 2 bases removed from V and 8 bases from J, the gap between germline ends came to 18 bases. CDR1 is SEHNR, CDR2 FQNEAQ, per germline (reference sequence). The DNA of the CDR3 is TGTGCCAGCAGCTTAAAGCGATCAATCCTCGGTGGGGAGCTGTTTTTT. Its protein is CASSLKRSILGGELFF.

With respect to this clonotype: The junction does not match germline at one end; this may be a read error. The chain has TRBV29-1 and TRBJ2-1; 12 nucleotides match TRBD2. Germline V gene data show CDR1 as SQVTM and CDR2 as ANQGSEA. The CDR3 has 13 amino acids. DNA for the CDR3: TGCAGCGCCGGACTAGCGGGGTCCAATGAGCGGTTCTTC. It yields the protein CSAGLAGSNERFF.

CDR3 sequence (DNA): TGTGCCAGCAGTTACCGACAGGGATTCGGCTCTAACTCTGGAAACACCATATATTTT. As protein: CASSYRQGFGSNSGNTIYF. The chain is built from TRBV6-5 and TRBJ1-3, with 7 bases that match TRBD1. Trimming cost V 2 bases and J 0 bases; bases outside gene matches: 13. Per the germline V gene, CDR1 is MNHEY and CDR2 is SVGAGI. The CDR3 loop spans 19 amino acids.

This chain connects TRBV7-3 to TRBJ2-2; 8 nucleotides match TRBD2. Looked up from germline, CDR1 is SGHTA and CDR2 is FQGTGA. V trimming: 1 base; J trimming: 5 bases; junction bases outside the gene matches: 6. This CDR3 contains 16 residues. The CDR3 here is CASSLMSGGETGELFF. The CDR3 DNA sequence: TGTGCCAGCAGCTTAATGTCGGGAGGGGAAACCGGGGAGCTGTTTTTT.

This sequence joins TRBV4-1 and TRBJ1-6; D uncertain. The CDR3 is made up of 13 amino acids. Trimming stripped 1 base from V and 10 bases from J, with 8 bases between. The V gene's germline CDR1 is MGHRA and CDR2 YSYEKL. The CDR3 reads CASSQGGRSPLHF. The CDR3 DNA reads TGCGCCAGCAGCCAAGGTGGGCGCTCACCCCTCCACTTT.

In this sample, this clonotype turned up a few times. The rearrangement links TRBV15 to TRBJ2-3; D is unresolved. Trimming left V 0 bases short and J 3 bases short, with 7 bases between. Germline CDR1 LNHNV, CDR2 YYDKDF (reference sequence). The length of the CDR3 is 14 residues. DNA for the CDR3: TGTGCCACCAGCAGAGATGGATGGACAGATACGCAGTATTTT. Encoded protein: CATSRDGWTDTQYF.

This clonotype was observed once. This CDR3 is CASSLVIGGAFF. Here the CDR3 DNA reads TGCGCCAGCAGCTTGGTAATCGGGGGTGCTTTCTTT. The rearrangement uses TRBV5-1 and TRBJ1-1, with a tentative D call TRBD1 (5 bases). The germline V gene encodes CDR1 SGHRS and CDR2 YFSETQ. V lost 0 bases and J lost 11, with 11 bases in between. The CDR3 consists of 12 residues.

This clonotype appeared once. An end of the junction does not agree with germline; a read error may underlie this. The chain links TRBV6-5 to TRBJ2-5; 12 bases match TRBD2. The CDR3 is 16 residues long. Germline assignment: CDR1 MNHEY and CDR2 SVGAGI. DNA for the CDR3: TGTGCCAGCAGTTACCGCGGACTAGCGGGATTTGAGACCCAGTGCTTC. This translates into CASSYRGLAGFETQCF.

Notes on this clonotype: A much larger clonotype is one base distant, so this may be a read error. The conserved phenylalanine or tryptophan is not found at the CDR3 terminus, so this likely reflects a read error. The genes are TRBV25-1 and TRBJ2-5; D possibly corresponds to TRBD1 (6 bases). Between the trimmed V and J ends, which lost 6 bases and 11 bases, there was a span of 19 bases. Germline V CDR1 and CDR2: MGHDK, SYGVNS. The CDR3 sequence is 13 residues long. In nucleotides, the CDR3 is TGTGCCAGCAGACAAGCGAACAGGGAAGAGCAGTACTCC. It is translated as CASRQANREEQYS.

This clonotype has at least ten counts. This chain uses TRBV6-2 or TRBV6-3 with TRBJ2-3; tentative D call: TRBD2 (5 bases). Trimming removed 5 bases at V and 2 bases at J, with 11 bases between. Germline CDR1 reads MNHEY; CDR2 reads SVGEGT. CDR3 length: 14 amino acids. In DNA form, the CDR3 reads TGTGCCAGCAGTCACGACCGGGACACAGATACGCAGTATTTT. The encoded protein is CASSHDRDTDTQYF.

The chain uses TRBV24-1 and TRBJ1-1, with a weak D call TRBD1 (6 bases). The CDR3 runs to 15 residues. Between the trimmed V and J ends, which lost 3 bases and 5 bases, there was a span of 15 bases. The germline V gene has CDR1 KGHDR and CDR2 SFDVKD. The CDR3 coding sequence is TGTGCCACCAGTGATCTGGCGGGGCAGGGGACTGAAGCTTTCTTT. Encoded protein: CATSDLAGQGTEAFF.

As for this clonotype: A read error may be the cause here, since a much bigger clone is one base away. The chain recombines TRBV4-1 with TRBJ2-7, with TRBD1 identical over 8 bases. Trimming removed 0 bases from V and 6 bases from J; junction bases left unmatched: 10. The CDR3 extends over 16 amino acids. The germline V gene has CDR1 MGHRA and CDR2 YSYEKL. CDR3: CASSQDGTGLTCEQYF. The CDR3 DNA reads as TGCGCCAGCAGCCAAGATGGGACAGGTTTGACCTGCGAGCAGTACTTC.

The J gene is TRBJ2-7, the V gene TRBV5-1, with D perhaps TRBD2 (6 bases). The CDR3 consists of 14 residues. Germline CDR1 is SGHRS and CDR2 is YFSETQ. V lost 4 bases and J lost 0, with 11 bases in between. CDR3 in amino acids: CASSGLSGSYEQYF. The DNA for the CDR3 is TGCGCCAGCAGCGGCCTTAGCGGCTCCTACGAGCAGTACTTC.